This T cell receptor beta chain was captured by sequencing in a study of CD8 T cells in Susac syndrome. The overall study: Patients with Susac syndrome were therapy-naive, taking corticosteroids, with some also receiving intravenous immunoglobulin, or taking intravenous immunoglobulin alone at the time their blood was drawn.

The RNA input was roughly 0.45 to 1 ug, and it was reverse transcribed with random hexamers. Multiplex immunoSEQ PCR targeted 54 Vbeta and 13 Jbeta TCR beta segments. A single record per CDR3 protein comes from TCRdb applying MiXCR to the immunoSEQ multiplex PCR reads. The sample yields approximately 160,000 distinct CDR3 sequences, more than 95% seen once. The V end was cut by 4 bases, the J end by 9 bases, with 22 bases between. The CDR3 contains 15 residues. The V gene's germline CDR1 is GTSNPN and CDR2 SVGIG (reference sequence). The V and J genes are TRBV30 and TRBJ2-1, with D perhaps matching TRBD1 (7 bases). This clonotype was obtained from a human donor with Susac syndrome. The specimen was CD4+ T cells from PBMCs. The CDR3 reads CAWTLKGGQFSEQFF. CDR3 bases: TGTGCCTGGACCCTAAAGGGGGGACAGTTTAGTGAGCAGTTCTTC.